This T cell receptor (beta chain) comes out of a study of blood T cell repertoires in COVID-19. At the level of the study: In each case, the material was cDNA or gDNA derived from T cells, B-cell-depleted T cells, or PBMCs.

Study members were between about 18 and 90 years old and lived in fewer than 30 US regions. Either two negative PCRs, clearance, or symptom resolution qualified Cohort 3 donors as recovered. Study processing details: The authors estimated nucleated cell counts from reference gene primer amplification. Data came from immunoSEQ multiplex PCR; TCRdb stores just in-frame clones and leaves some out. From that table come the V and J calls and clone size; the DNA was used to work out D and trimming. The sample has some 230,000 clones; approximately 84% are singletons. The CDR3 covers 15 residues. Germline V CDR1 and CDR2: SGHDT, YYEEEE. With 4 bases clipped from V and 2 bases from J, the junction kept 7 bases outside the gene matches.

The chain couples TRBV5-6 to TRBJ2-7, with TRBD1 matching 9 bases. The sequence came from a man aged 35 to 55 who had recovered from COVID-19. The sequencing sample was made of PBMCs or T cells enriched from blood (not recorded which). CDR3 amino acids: CASSRAGQGPYEQYF. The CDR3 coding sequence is TGTGCCAGCAGCCGCGCGGGACAGGGCCCCTACGAGCAGTACTTC. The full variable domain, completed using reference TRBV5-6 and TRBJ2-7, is DAGVTQSPTHLIKTRGQQVTLRCSPKSGHDTVSWYQQALGQGPQFIFQYYEEEERQRGNFPDRFSGHQFPNYSSELNVNALLLGDSALYLCASSRAGQGPYEQYFGPGTRLTVT.